A selection of T cell receptor beta chains follows, all from one sample in a study of T cells in Graves' hyperthyroidism and ophthalmopathy. TCRdb passed the multiplex PCR reads through MiXCR, listing each CDR3 protein once. The data show 500,000 to 600,000 distinct CDR3 sequences, about half seen once. The sample was peripheral blood or thyroid tissue (not recorded which). The receptors shown here come from an adult woman with Graves' disease, either hyperthyroidism or ophthalmopathy (not recorded which). Each CDR3 is given with its conserved first and last residue. A D gene is named only where the DNA matches it firmly. Clone size is stated in some rows and not others, as once, few, many or a class when expanded.

TRBD1	-	TRBJ1-2	TRBV20-1	CSAVTGGLGYTF	TGCAGTGCCGTGACAGGGGGCCTGGGCTACACCTTC
-	many	TRBJ2-5	TRBV5-1	CASSLWVGRQETQYF	TGCGCCAGCAGCTTGTGGGTAGGACGCCAAGAGACCCAGTACTTC
-	once	TRBJ1-1	TRBV10-3	CATVPGGYVTEAFF	TGTGCCACCGTCCCGGGAGGGTATGTCACTGAAGCTTTCTTT
-	-	TRBJ1-2	TRBV15	CATSRDLGGDTINYGYTF	TGTGCCACCAGCAGAGATCTGGGGGGGGACACGATAAACTATGGCTACACCTTC
TRBD1	-	TRBJ1-3	TRBV29-1	CSVEGTGSSGNTIYF	TGCAGCGTTGAGGGGACAGGGAGCTCTGGAAACACCATATATTTT
TRBD1	many	TRBJ1-2	TRBV12-3/TRBV12-4	CASSLRTGGNYGYTF	TGTGCCAGCAGTCTCAGGACAGGGGGAAACTATGGCTACACCTTC
TRBD2	-	TRBJ2-2	TRBV28	CASSHVSGRAGELFF	TGTGCCAGCAGCCACGTTAGCGGGAGGGCCGGGGAGCTGTTTTTT
-	many	TRBJ2-2	TRBV20-1	CSARRQVNTGELFF	TGCAGTGCTAGGAGACAGGTGAACACCGGGGAGCTGTTTTTT
-	-	TRBJ1-5	TRBV7-9	CASSSQSLQAF	TGTGCCAGCAGCAGTCAATCCCTCCAAGCTTTT
-	many	TRBJ2-5	TRBV5-1	CASSLTADQETQYF	TGCGCCAGCAGCTTGACGGCTGATCAAGAGACCCAGTACTTC
-	many	TRBJ2-7	TRBV2	CASNEGSWTPSYEQYF	TGTGCCAGCAACGAGGGCTCGTGGACACCTTCCTACGAGCAGTACTTC
-	few	TRBJ2-7	TRBV21-1	CASSKEHEEEQYF	TGTGCCAGCAGCAAAGAGCACGAGGAGGAGCAGTACTTC
TRBD1	-	TRBJ2-7	TRBV7-9	CASSPDRDYEQYF	TGTGCCAGCAGTCCTGACAGGGACTACGAGCAGTACTTC
TRBD1	-	TRBJ2-5	TRBV7-2	CASSPRDSGNQPQYF	TGTGCCAGCAGCCCCCGGGACAGCGGAAATCAGCCCCAGTACTTC
-	-	TRBJ2-5	TRBV7-6	CATSDPGLAQETQYF	TGTGCCACCAGTGATCCGGGACTTGCCCAAGAGACCCAGTACTTC
-	-	TRBJ1-5	TRBV10-3	CAISEGGLISNQPQHF	TGTGCCATCAGTGAAGGTGGGTTGATAAGCAATCAGCCCCAGCATTTT
-	-	TRBJ1-1	TRBV7-2	CASSQAPGLNTEAFF	TGTGCCAGCAGCCAGGCGCCGGGGCTTAACACTGAAGCTTTCTTT
-	-	TRBJ2-7	TRBV2	CASSEAGGGPEQYF	TGTGCCAGCAGTGAAGCGGGAGGGGGCCCCGAGCAGTACTTC
TRBD2	many	TRBJ2-7	TRBV7-8	CASSSGTSGRIIIYEQYF	TGTGCCAGCAGCTCCGGGACTAGCGGGAGGATCATTATTTACGAGCAGTACTTC
-	many	TRBJ2-5	TRBV7-9	CASSHRGAPQETQYF	TGTGCCAGCAGCCACCGGGGAGCACCTCAAGAGACCCAGTACTTC